This entry lists 21 T cell receptor beta chains sequenced from one sample in a study of blood T cell repertoires in COVID-19. Clones were sequenced by immunoSEQ multiplex PCR, and TCRdb holds only the in-frame ones, with some missing. The sample contains hundreds of thousands of clones, 87% of which appear only once. Sequenced: PBMCs or T cells enriched from blood (not recorded which). The receptors were gathered from a woman under 30 with acute COVID-19.

A few counts support this clone. This rearrangement joins TRBV29-1 to TRBJ1-2; a possible D gene is TRBD1 (6 bases). Germline CDR1 is SQVTM and CDR2 is ANQGSEA. The V end lost 5 bases, the J end lost 3 bases, and 7 bases lay between the germline ends. The CDR3 is 11 amino acids. CDR3 nucleotides: TGCAGCGTTAGACAGGACTATGGCTACACCTTC. The encoded protein is CSVRQDYGYTF.

This clone was found a few times. J is TRBJ1-1 and V is TRBV9; D remains unclear. This CDR3 region has 13 residues. Trimming removed 4 bases at V and 0 bases at J, with 7 bases between. Germline CDR1 and CDR2: SGDLS and YYNGEE. As DNA, the CDR3 is TGTGCCAGCAGCCCGAGGTTGAACACTGAAGCTTTCTTT. Its protein product is CASSPRLNTEAFF.

The chain couples TRBV19 to TRBJ1-1; 8 positions agree with TRBD1. The V segment lost 7 bases and the J segment 0 bases; nucleotides outside the gene matches: 4. Germline CDR1 reads LNHDA; CDR2 reads SQIVND (reference sequence). CDR3 length: 14 amino acids. CDR3 amino acids: CASKTGEMNTEAFF. CDR3 nucleotides: TGTGCCAGTAAGACAGGGGAAATGAACACTGAAGCTTTCTTT.

The V gene is TRBV4-1, the J gene TRBJ2-4; no reliable D call. Germline CDR1 and CDR2: MGHRA and YSYEKL. Trimming pared 4 bases from V and 0 bases from J, leaving 7 bases between. The length of the CDR3 is 14 residues. CDR3 nucleotide sequence: TGCGCCAGCAGCCCCCCAAAAGCCAAAAACATTCAGTACTTC. Its protein product is CASSPPKAKNIQYF.

The CDR3, as DNA: TGTGCCAGTAGTATCTGGCAGGCCGCCTCCTATAATTCACCCCTCCACTTT. It encodes CASSIWQAASYNSPLHF. The rearrangement uses TRBV19 and TRBJ1-6, with unresolved D. V dropped 3 bases and J dropped 0 bases, with 12 bases sitting between them. This CDR3 is 17 amino acids long. Germline assignment: CDR1 LNHDA and CDR2 SQIVND (reference sequence).

In regard to this clone: The sample contains more than one DNA sequence encoding this CDR3. The chain combines TRBV2 with TRBJ2-1; D is perhaps TRBD2 (6 bases). Germline CDR1 is SNHLY and CDR2 is FYNNEI. The CDR3 sequence is 11 residues long. The V and J ends lost 3 bases and 10 bases respectively, with 7 bases between them. CDR3 residues: CASSDRGEQFF. The CDR3 nucleotides read TGTGCCAGCAGTGATCGGGGGGAGCAGTTCTTC.

This rearrangement joins TRBV12-5 to TRBJ1-4; 8 nucleotides agree with TRBD1. Germline CDR1 LGHNT, CDR2 FRNRAP. With V trimmed by 5 bases and J by 8 bases, 7 bases remained unmatched. The CDR3 is 14 amino acids. For the CDR3, the DNA is TGTGCTAGTGGTCCTGGGACAGGTCGGGAAAAACTGTTTTTT. This encodes CASGPGTGREKLFF.

The chain carries TRBV6-5 and TRBJ2-5, with a possible D match to TRBD2 (6 bases). The CDR3 has 16 residues. V was pared by 4 bases and J by 5 bases, with 20 bases between. CDR1 and CDR2 (germline): MNHEY, SVGAGI. CDR3 region: CASSSGAKASGETQYF. CDR3 nucleotides: TGTGCCAGCAGTTCCGGGGCTAAGGCAAGCGGGGAGACCCAGTACTTC.

V gene TRBV10-2 combines with J gene TRBJ2-1; D is unresolved. This CDR3 has 10 residues. Trimming removed 3 bases from V and 10 bases from J, with 4 bases in between. CDR1 and CDR2 from the germline V gene are WSHSY and SAAADI. Here the CDR3 DNA reads TGCGCCAGCAGTGACCTCGAGCAGTTCTTC. Its protein product is CASSDLEQFF.

The chain uses TRBV7-2 and TRBJ2-2; D perhaps matches TRBD2 (6 bases). Trimming shortened V by 5 bases and J by 3 bases, and 19 bases separated the two germline ends. The CDR3 length is 17 residues. CDR1 and CDR2 (germline): SGHTA, FQGNSA. DNA for the CDR3: TGTGCCAGCAGCACCCAGTGGGACTCTGTCCACACCGGGGAGCTGTTTTTT. Translating it yields CASSTQWDSVHTGELFF.

The table lists this clone with a few counts. This rearrangement joins TRBV6-2 or TRBV6-3 to TRBJ1-1, with unresolved D. The CDR3 has 12 amino acids. V was trimmed by 6 bases and J by 2 bases, leaving 7 bases between them. Germline V CDR1 and CDR2: MNHEY, SVGEGT. Written as DNA, the CDR3 is TGTGCCAGCAGCTCCTATAACACTGAAGCTTTCTTT. It yields the protein CASSSYNTEAFF.

V gene TRBV3-1 (or the pseudogene TRBV3-2) combines with J gene TRBJ2-7; no clear D gene. This CDR3 is 12 amino acids long. V was cut by 4 bases and J by 4 bases, with 8 bases left in between. Germline-derived CDR1 and CDR2 are LGHDT and YNNKEL (reference sequence). The CDR3 sequence: CASSPYRYEQYF. The CDR3 DNA reads as TGTGCCAGCAGCCCGTACAGATACGAGCAGTACTTC.

The CDR3: CASSLFAGVNEKLFF. The CDR3 nucleotides are TGTGCCAGCAGCTTATTCGCGGGAGTCAATGAAAAACTGTTTTTT. The gene calls are TRBV11-2 and TRBJ1-4; D gene ambiguous. Per the germline V gene, CDR1 is SGHAT and CDR2 is FQNNGV. The CDR3 consists of 15 residues. V gave up 2 bases and J gave up 5 bases, with 12 bases separating them.

This clone was observed a single time. The genes are TRBV2 and TRBJ2-1, with TRBD2 matching over 11 bases. With V trimmed by 7 bases and J by 3 bases, 5 bases remained unmatched. The length of the CDR3 is 15 residues. CDR1 and CDR2 (germline): SNHLY, FYNNEI. The CDR3 protein is CASKRLAGGYNEQFF. The CDR3, as DNA: TGTGCCAGCAAAAGGCTAGCGGGGGGCTACAATGAGCAGTTCTTC.

This clone was seen only a few times. V gene TRBV7-9 combines with J gene TRBJ1-5; D ambiguous. CDR3 length: 14 amino acids. Germline V gene sequence: CDR1 SEHNR, CDR2 FQNEAQ (reference sequence). The V gene lost 4 bases and the J gene lost 5 bases, with 12 bases spanning the gap. The CDR3 bases are TGTGCCAGCAGCTCCGGGGTGTGGGATCAGCCCCAGCATTTT. This encodes CASSSGVWDQPQHF.

The chain combines TRBV19 with TRBJ1-5; D not resolved. The ends were cut back, 7 bases at V and 0 bases at J, with 16 bases in the middle. The germline CDR1 and CDR2 sequences are LNHDA and SQIVND (reference sequence). This CDR3 spans 16 amino acids. The CDR3 loop reads CASTLRGQYSNQPQHF. The CDR3 DNA follows: TGTGCCAGTACCCTCCGAGGCCAGTATAGCAATCAGCCCCAGCATTTT.

The J gene is TRBJ2-3, the V gene TRBV18, with 12 bases that match TRBD2. Losses at the gene ends were 6 bases for V and 0 bases for J; bases not matched to a gene: 10. The germline V gene encodes CDR1 KGHSH and CDR2 LQKENI. The CDR3 consists of 18 residues. The CDR3 coding sequence is TGTGCCAGCTCGGGGAGACTAGCGGGAGTTGGTAGCACAGATACGCAGTATTTT. Amino acids: CASSGRLAGVGSTDTQYF.

The gene calls are TRBV28 and TRBJ2-3, with TRBD2 matching over 9 bases. The V and J ends lost 5 bases and 3 bases, in that order; junction bases with no gene match: 9. Germline V lookup: CDR1 MDHEN, CDR2 SYDVKM. The CDR3 runs 16 residues. CDR3 sequence (DNA): TGTGCCAGCAGTCTCGGGACTAGCAGTAAAACAGATACGCAGTATTTT. It is translated as CASSLGTSSKTDTQYF.

The CDR3 region has the DNA TGTGCCAGCAGTTTCAGGGCTAACTATGGCTACACCTTC. Protein sequence: CASSFRANYGYTF. The chain combines TRBV27 with TRBJ1-2; tentatively, D is TRBD1 (5 bases). Germline CDR1 is MNHEY and CDR2 is SMNVEV (reference sequence). There are 13 residues in the CDR3. V lost 3 bases and J 0 bases, leaving 5 bases between the germline ends.

The chain has TRBV10-2 and TRBJ2-5; 7 nucleotides match TRBD2. Germline lookup yields CDR1 WSHSY and CDR2 SAAADI. Trimming removed 3 bases from V and 4 bases from J; junction bases left unmatched: 2. This CDR3 comprises 13 residues. Written as DNA, the CDR3 is TGCGCCAGCAGTGATTCGGGGGGAGAGACCCAGTACTTC. Its protein product is CASSDSGGETQYF.

V usage is TRBV10-1 and J usage is TRBJ2-2, with TRBD1 matching 7 bases. Losses at the gene ends were 6 bases for V and 1 base for J; bases not matched to a gene: 5. The CDR3 runs 15 residues. CDR1 is WNHNN and CDR2 is SYGVQD in the germline V gene (reference sequence). CDR3: CASSPGTENTGELFF. Here the CDR3 DNA reads TGCGCCAGCAGCCCCGGGACAGAGAACACCGGGGAGCTGTTTTTT.